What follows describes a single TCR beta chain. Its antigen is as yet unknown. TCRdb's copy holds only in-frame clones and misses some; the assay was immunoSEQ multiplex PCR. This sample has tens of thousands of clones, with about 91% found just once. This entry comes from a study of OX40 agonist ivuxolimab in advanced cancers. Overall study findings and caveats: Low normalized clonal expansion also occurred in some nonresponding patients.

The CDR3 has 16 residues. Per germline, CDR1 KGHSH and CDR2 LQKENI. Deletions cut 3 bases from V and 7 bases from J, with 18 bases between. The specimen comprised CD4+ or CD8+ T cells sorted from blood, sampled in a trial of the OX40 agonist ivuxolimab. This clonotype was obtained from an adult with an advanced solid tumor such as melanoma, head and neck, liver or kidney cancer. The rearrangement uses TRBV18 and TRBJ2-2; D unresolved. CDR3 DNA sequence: TGTGCCAGCTCACCGCCCACCCTGCGGTCCCTCGGGGAGCTGTTTTTT. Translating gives CASSPPTLRSLGELFF.